The 27 T cell receptor beta chains presented below share a single source sample, sequenced in a study of blood T cell repertoires in COVID-19. TCRdb's table, derived via immunoSEQ multiplex PCR, lists solely in-frame clones and lacks some. The sample holds 100,000 to 150,000 clones, about 80% seen once. The material sequenced was peripheral blood. These receptors originate from a man in his forties with active or convalescent COVID-19.

This chain connects TRBV2 to TRBJ1-3; D gene uncertain. CDR3 length: 14 residues. Germline V gene lookup returns CDR1 SNHLY and CDR2 FYNNEI. The V gene lost 6 bases and the J gene lost 4 bases, with 13 bases spanning the gap. The CDR3 region is CASSERGQGNTIYF. CDR3 sequence (DNA): TGTGCCAGCAGCGAGAGAGGGCAAGGAAACACCATATATTTT.

This clone was counted a single time. This sequence joins TRBV6-6 and TRBJ2-1; 7 nucleotides match TRBD1. The V and J ends lost 6 bases and 8 bases, in that order; junction bases with no gene match: 16. The V gene's germline CDR1 is MNHNY and CDR2 SVGAGI (reference sequence). There are 16 residues in the CDR3. The CDR3 bases are TGTGCCAGCAGCTACGTAGGCCCGACAGGGTCGCATGAGCAGTTCTTC. Its protein product is CASSYVGPTGSHEQFF.

The chain links TRBV10-2 to TRBJ1-5; D call uncertain. This CDR3 is 12 amino acids long. The V end lost 4 bases, the J end lost 7 bases, and 8 bases lay between the germline ends. CDR1 and CDR2 from the germline V gene are WSHSY and SAAADI. As DNA, the CDR3 is TGCGCCAGCAGTGGGACGGGACAGCCCCAGCATTTT. Its translation is CASSGTGQPQHF.

The gene calls are TRBV7-6 and TRBJ1-1; D might be TRBD1 (6 bases). V gave up 1 base and J gave up 0 bases, with 15 bases separating them. This CDR3 comprises 17 residues. The germline gives CDR1 SGHVS, CDR2 FNYEAQ. CDR3 sequence (DNA): TGTGCCAGCAGCTTAGGACACGGTGGACAGCTGAACACTGAAGCTTTCTTT. Translating it yields CASSLGHGGQLNTEAFF.

The chain links TRBV2 to TRBJ1-5; D is possibly TRBD1 (6 bases). Germline V gene data show CDR1 as SNHLY and CDR2 as FYNNEI. V was shortened by 2 bases and J by 3 bases, with 11 bases between the two germline ends. CDR3 length equals 15 residues. CDR3 loop: CASSEPGGPNQPQHF. In DNA, the CDR3 is TGTGCCAGCAGTGAACCGGGGGGCCCCAATCAGCCCCAGCATTTT.

This chain connects TRBV19 to TRBJ2-5, with 7 bases lining up with TRBD2. Germline CDR1 LNHDA, CDR2 SQIVND (reference sequence). The CDR3 is made up of 15 amino acids. J was trimmed by 1 base and V by 3 bases; bases with no gene match: 5. DNA for the CDR3: TGTGCCAGTAGTATGGCGCGGGGGATCCAAGAGACCCAGTACTTC. The encoded protein is CASSMARGIQETQYF.

The V gene is TRBV6-2 or TRBV6-3, the J gene TRBJ2-1; 7 bases agree with TRBD1. V gave up 5 bases and J gave up 1 base; unmatched junction bases: 5. This CDR3 comprises 15 residues. Germline V lookup: CDR1 MNHEY, CDR2 SVGEGT. CDR3 in DNA: TGTGCCAGCAGTCGGACAGGTCCTTCCTACAATGAGCAGTTCTTC. It translates to CASSRTGPSYNEQFF.

The rearrangement joins TRBV6-6 to TRBJ2-5; 12 positions agree with TRBD1. CDR3 size: 18 residues. Germline CDR1 is MNHNY and CDR2 is SVGAGI (reference sequence). V trimming: 5 bases; J trimming: 2 bases; junction bases outside the gene matches: 12. Written as DNA, the CDR3 is TGTGCCAGCAGTAGATTAGGGACAGGGGGCCGTAGGCAAGAGACCCAGTACTTC. Translation gives CASSRLGTGGRRQETQYF.

In its sample, this clone was seen once. The chain joins TRBV9 to TRBJ2-2, with D maybe TRBD2 (6 bases). There are 15 residues in the CDR3. Germline V gene sequence: CDR1 SGDLS, CDR2 YYNGEE. The germline V and J ends were trimmed by 0 bases and 4 bases, with 10 bases remaining between them. The CDR3 here is CASSVVGTLTGELFF. CDR3 sequence (DNA): TGTGCCAGCAGCGTAGTCGGGACTCTCACCGGGGAGCTGTTTTTT. Full variable domain (remainder filled in from reference TRBV9 and TRBJ2-2): DSGVTQTPKHLITATGQRVTLRCSPRSGDLSVYWYQQSLDQGLQFLIQYYNGEERAKGNILERFSAQQFPDLHSELNLSSLELGDSALYFCASSVVGTLTGELFFGEGSRLTVL.

The chain couples TRBV2 to TRBJ1-3; D gene ambiguous. Per the germline V gene, CDR1 is SNHLY and CDR2 is FYNNEI. The V end was cut by 4 bases, the J end by 4 bases, with 11 bases between. The CDR3 spans 14 residues. DNA for the CDR3: TGTGCCAGCAGTGGGGAGGGAGCCGGAAACACCATATATTTT. Translating gives CASSGEGAGNTIYF.

The chain uses TRBV9 and TRBJ2-2; D perhaps matches TRBD2 (6 bases). The CDR3 length is 13 residues. Trimming removed 7 bases from V and 1 base from J, with 8 bases in between. The germline gives CDR1 SGDLS, CDR2 YYNGEE. The CDR3 nucleotides are TGTGCCAGCGGGACTCTGAACACCGGGGAGCTGTTTTTT. This sequence encodes CASGTLNTGELFF.

The rearrangement joins TRBV30 to TRBJ2-7; D is perhaps TRBD1 (6 bases). The CDR3 length is 12 residues. Per the germline V gene, CDR1 is GTSNPN and CDR2 is SVGIG (reference sequence). CDR3 loop: CAVTQGLREQYF. The CDR3 DNA sequence: TGTGCTGTCACGCAGGGGTTGAGGGAGCAGTACTTC.

The J gene is TRBJ1-2, the V gene TRBV2; D is possibly TRBD1 (5 bases). Germline V lookup: CDR1 SNHLY, CDR2 FYNNEI. The CDR3 is 16 residues long. V shed 4 bases and J shed 8 bases, with 23 bases lying between them. CDR3 DNA: TGTGCCAGCAGTGTGGCGCGCAGGGCCCCTAATGCAGGCTACACCTTC. It specifies CASSVARRAPNAGYTF.

J is TRBJ2-7 and V is TRBV7-3, with 9 bases identical to TRBD1. The junction had 3 bases not matched to a gene; V was cut back by 3 bases and J by 6 bases. The germline V gene has CDR1 SGHTA and CDR2 FQGTGA. This CDR3 comprises 13 residues. The CDR3 DNA is TGTGCCAGCAGCTTCGGGACAGGGTCCGAGCAGTACTTC. As protein: CASSFGTGSEQYF. Full variable domain (missing parts from reference TRBV7-3 and TRBJ2-7): GAGVSQTPSNKVTEKGKYVELRCDPISGHTALYWYRQSLGQGPEFLIYFQGTGAADDSGLPNDRFFAVRPEGSVSTLKIQRTERGDSAVYLCASSFGTGSEQYFGPGTRLTVT.

J is TRBJ1-1 and V is TRBV5-4; D gene uncertain. The CDR3 loop spans 19 amino acids. Germline CDR1 is SGHNT and CDR2 is YYREEE (reference sequence). V was clipped by 3 bases and J by 0 bases, with 24 bases between them. CDR3 in amino acids: CASSSVFSGASPMNTEAFF. The CDR3 region has the DNA TGTGCCAGCAGCTCCGTTTTTTCGGGAGCGAGTCCTATGAACACTGAAGCTTTCTTT.

The CDR3 reads CASSLSPGANYGYTF. CDR3 in DNA: TGTGCCAGCAGCTTGTCTCCAGGGGCCAACTATGGCTACACCTTC. The J gene is TRBJ1-2, the V gene TRBV5-5, with D perhaps TRBD1 (6 bases). The germline V gene has CDR1 SGHKS and CDR2 YYEKEE (reference sequence). V lost 1 base and J lost 2, with 12 bases in between. The CDR3 length is 15 residues.

This sequence joins TRBV18 and TRBJ1-1, with 7 bases matching TRBD1. The V and J ends lost 10 bases and 3 bases, in that order; junction bases with no gene match: 8. Germline values: CDR1 KGHSH, CDR2 LQKENI. The CDR3 is made up of 13 amino acids. The CDR3 spells CATTGQWDTEAFF. As DNA, the CDR3 is TGTGCCACCACGGGACAGTGGGACACTGAAGCTTTCTTT.

The chain combines TRBV10-2 with TRBJ2-3; D is unresolved. In germline, CDR1 is WSHSY, CDR2 SAAADI. With 3 bases removed from V and 4 bases from J, the gap between germline ends came to 5 bases. The CDR3 is 12 residues long. Here the CDR3 DNA reads TGCGCCAGCAGTGAATCTGCAGATACGCAGTATTTT. Translating gives CASSESADTQYF.

This chain connects TRBV18 to TRBJ1-2; 9 bases fit TRBD1. With V trimmed by 1 base and J by 3 bases, 3 bases remained unmatched. This CDR3 region has 15 residues. Germline lookup yields CDR1 KGHSH and CDR2 LQKENI. CDR3 loop: CASSPRQGGDYGYTF. The DNA of the CDR3 is TGTGCCAGCTCACCACGACAGGGGGGTGACTATGGCTACACCTTC.

V is TRBV3-1 (or the pseudogene TRBV3-2) and J is TRBJ2-5; TRBD2 might be the D (5 bases). Germline CDR1 is LGHDT and CDR2 is YNNKEL (reference sequence). V lost 5 bases and J 1 base, leaving 8 bases between the germline ends. The CDR3 spans 13 residues. CDR3 bases: TGTGCCAGCAGCGGGCTAGCCCAAGAGACCCAGTACTTC. Translation gives CASSGLAQETQYF.

J is TRBJ1-1 and V is TRBV5-1; perhaps TRBD1 as D (5 bases). The CDR3 runs 14 residues. Germline assignment: CDR1 SGHRS and CDR2 YFSETQ. V lost 4 bases and J 5 bases, leaving 15 bases between the germline ends. CDR3 nucleotide sequence: TGCGCCAGCAGCGGACGCTCAGGGAGGACTGAAGCTTTCTTT. Protein product: CASSGRSGRTEAFF.

The rearrangement joins TRBV7-6 to TRBJ1-2; D unresolved. The germline gives CDR1 SGHVS, CDR2 FNYEAQ. V lost 1 base to trimming and J lost 0 bases, with 9 bases between them. The CDR3 is made up of 15 amino acids. The CDR3 protein is CASSLGGWANYGYTF. The CDR3 DNA sequence: TGTGCCAGCAGCTTAGGAGGGTGGGCTAACTATGGCTACACCTTC.

This clone was observed a handful of times. The gene calls are TRBV29-1 and TRBJ1-1, with 11 bases that match TRBD1. Germline V lookup: CDR1 SQVTM, CDR2 ANQGSEA. The CDR3 extends over 12 amino acids. After removal of 4 bases from V and 7 bases from J, the junction contained 2 bases not matched to a gene. The CDR3 DNA sequence: TGCAGCGTTGGGGGACAGGGGGGTGAAGCTTTCTTT. This encodes CSVGGQGGEAFF.

The table lists this clone with a few counts. The rearrangement joins TRBV7-2 to TRBJ2-3; D is ambiguous. The CDR3 length is 14 residues. Germline assignment: CDR1 SGHTA and CDR2 FQGNSA. V was clipped by 0 bases and J by 5 bases, with 9 bases between them. CDR3 sequence reads: CASSLALTQDTQYF. The DNA of the CDR3 is TGTGCCAGCAGCTTAGCGCTAACCCAAGATACGCAGTATTTT.

A remark on this clone: Its ends do not fully match the called genes, so a read error is possible. CDR3 DNA sequence: TGTGCTAGCAGCCCAGTGGGGGGAGCAACCCCGAACTACAATGAGCAGTTCTTC. This sequence encodes CASSPVGGATPNYNEQFF. This chain joins TRBV9 and TRBJ2-1, with a tentative D call TRBD2 (6 bases). This CDR3 has 18 residues. The V gene's germline CDR1 is SGDLS and CDR2 YYNGEE.

This clone came up once. J is TRBJ2-3 and V is TRBV3-1 (or the pseudogene TRBV3-2); the D gene is possibly TRBD2 (6 bases). Germline assignment: CDR1 LGHDT and CDR2 YNNKEL (reference sequence). Trimming removed 3 bases from V and 0 bases from J, with 13 bases in between. The length of the CDR3 is 16 residues. The CDR3 loop reads CASSHPGGPSTDTQYF. In DNA, the CDR3 is TGTGCCAGCAGCCACCCCGGGGGACCTAGCACAGATACGCAGTATTTT.

The chain is built from TRBV6-1 and TRBJ1-5; TRBD1 is a possible D gene (6 bases). This CDR3 comprises 15 residues. Germline V CDR1 and CDR2: MNHNS, SASEGT. V was shortened by 1 base and J by 5 bases, with 12 bases between the two germline ends. This CDR3 is CASSEVPGTYQPQHF. The DNA for the CDR3 is TGTGCCAGCAGTGAAGTGCCAGGGACATATCAGCCCCAGCATTTT.